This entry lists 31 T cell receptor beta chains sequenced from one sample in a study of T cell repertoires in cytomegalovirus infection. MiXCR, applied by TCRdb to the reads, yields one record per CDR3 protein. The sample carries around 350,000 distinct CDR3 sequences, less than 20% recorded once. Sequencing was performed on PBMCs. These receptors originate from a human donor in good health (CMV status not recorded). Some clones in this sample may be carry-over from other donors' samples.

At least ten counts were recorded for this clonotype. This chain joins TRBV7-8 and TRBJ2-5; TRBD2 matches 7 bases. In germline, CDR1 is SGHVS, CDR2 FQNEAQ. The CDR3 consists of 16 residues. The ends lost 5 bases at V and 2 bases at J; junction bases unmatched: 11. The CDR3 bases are TGTGCCAGCAGCCCGTCAGCGGGAATCGGGCAAGAGACCCAGTACTTC. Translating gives CASSPSAGIGQETQYF. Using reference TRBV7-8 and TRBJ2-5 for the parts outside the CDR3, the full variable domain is GAGVSQSPRYKVAKRGQDVALRCDPISGHVSLFWYQQALGQGPEFLTYFQNEAQLDKSGLPSDRFFAERPEGSVSTLKIQRTQQEDSAVYLCASSPSAGIGQETQYFGPGTRLLVL.

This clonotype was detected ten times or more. The CDR3 DNA reads TGTGCCAGCAGCTTTTCCGGGACAGAAGTCTACGAGCAGTACTTC. Protein: CASSFSGTEVYEQYF. V is TRBV7-2 and J is TRBJ2-7; 7 positions agree with TRBD1. The germline V gene has CDR1 SGHTA and CDR2 FQGNSA. V dropped 3 bases and J dropped 3; count of bases not matched to a gene: 8. The CDR3 loop spans 15 amino acids.

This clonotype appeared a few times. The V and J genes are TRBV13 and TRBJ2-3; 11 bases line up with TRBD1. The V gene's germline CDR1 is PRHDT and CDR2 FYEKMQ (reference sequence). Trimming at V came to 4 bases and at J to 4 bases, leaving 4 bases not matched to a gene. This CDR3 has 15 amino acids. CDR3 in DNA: TGTGCCAGCAGCTCCCCGGGACAGGGGGCAGATACGCAGTATTTT. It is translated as CASSSPGQGADTQYF.

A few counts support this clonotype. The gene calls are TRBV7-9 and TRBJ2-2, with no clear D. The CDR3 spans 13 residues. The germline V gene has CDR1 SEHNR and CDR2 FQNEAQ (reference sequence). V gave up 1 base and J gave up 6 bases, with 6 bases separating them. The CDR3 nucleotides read TGTGCCAGCAGCTTAGAAACCCCCGGGGAGCTGTTTTTT. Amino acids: CASSLETPGELFF. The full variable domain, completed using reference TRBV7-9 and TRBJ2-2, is DTGVSQNPRHKITKRGQNVTFRCDPISEHNRLYWYRQTLGQGPEFLTYFQNEAQLEKSRLLSDRFSAERPKGSFSTLEIQRTEQGDSAMYLCASSLETPGELFFGEGSRLTVL.

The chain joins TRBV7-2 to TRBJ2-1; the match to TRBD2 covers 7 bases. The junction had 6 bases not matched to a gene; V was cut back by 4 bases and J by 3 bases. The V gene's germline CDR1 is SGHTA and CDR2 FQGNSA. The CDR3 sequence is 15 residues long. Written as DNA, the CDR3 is TGTGCCAGCAGCTCCCGGACTAGAAACTACAATGAGCAGTTCTTC. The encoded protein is CASSSRTRNYNEQFF.

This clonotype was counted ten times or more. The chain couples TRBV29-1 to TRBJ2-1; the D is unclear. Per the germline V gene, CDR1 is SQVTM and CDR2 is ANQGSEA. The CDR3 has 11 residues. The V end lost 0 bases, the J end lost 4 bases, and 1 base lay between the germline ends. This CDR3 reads CSVEEYNEQFF. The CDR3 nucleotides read TGCAGCGTTGAAGAGTACAATGAGCAGTTCTTC.

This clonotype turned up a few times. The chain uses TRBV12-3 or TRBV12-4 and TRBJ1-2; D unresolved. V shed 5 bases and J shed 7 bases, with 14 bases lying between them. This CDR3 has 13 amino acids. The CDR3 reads CASSEDLAGGYTF. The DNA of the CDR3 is TGTGCCAGCAGTGAAGACCTCGCGGGTGGCTACACCTTC.

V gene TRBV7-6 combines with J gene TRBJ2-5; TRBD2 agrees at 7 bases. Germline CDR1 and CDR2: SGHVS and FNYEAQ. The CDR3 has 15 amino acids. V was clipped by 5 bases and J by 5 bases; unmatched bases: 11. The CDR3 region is CASSIPGGLGETQYF. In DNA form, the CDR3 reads TGTGCCAGCAGCATCCCGGGGGGATTGGGTGAGACCCAGTACTTC.

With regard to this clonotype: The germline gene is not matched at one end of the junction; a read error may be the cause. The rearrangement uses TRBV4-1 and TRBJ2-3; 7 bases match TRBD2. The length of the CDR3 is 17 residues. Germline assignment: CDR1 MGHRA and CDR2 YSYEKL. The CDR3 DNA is TGTGCCAGCAGCCAAGATGCGAGCGGGGCCCGCACAGATACGCAGTATTTT. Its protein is CASSQDASGARTDTQYF.

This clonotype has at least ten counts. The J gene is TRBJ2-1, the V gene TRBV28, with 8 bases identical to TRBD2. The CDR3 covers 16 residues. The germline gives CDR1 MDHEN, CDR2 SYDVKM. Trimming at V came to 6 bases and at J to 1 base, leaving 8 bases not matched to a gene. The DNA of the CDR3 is TGTGCCAGCAGCCCAGCGGGGGACCTTTCCTACAATGAGCAGTTCTTC. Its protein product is CASSPAGDLSYNEQFF.

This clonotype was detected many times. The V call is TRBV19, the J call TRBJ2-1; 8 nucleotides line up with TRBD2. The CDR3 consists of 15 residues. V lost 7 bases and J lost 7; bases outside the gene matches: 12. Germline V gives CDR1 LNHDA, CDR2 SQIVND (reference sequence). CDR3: CASTPRAGGVNEQFF. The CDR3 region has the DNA TGTGCCAGTACCCCTAGGGCGGGGGGAGTGAATGAGCAGTTCTTC.

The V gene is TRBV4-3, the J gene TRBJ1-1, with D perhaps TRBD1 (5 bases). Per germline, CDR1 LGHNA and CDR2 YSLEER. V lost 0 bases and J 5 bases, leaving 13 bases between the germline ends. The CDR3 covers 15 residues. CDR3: CASSQDTGVWTEAFF. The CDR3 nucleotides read TGCGCCAGCAGCCAAGATACGGGGGTATGGACTGAAGCTTTCTTT.

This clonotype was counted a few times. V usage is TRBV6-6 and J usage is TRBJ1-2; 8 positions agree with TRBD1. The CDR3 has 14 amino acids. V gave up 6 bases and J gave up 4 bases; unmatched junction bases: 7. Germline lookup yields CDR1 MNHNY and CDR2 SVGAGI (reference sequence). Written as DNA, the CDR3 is TGTGCCAGCAGAATAGCAGGGGGCGCCTATGGCTACACCTTC. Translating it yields CASRIAGGAYGYTF.

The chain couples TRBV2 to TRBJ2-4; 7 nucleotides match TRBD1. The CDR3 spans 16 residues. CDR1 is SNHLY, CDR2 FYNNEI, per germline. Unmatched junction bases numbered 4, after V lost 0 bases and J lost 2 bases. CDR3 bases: TGTGCCAGCAGTGAAGCCGCAGGGGGTACCAAAAACATTCAGTACTTC. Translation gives CASSEAAGGTKNIQYF. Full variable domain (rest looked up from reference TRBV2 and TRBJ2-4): EPEVTQTPSHQVTQMGQEVILRCVPISNHLYFYWYRQILGQKVEFLVSFYNNEISEKSEIFDDQFSVERPDGSNFTLKIRSTKLEDSAMYFCASSEAAGGTKNIQYFGAGTRLSVL.

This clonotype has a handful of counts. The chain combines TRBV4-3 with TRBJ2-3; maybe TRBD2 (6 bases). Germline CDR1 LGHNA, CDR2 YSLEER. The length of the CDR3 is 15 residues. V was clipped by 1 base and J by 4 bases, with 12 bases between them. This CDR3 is CASSQVGRDADTQYF. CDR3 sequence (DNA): TGCGCCAGCAGCCAAGTAGGGCGGGACGCAGATACGCAGTATTTT.

CDR3 sequence reads: CAISESYGTEAFF. The CDR3 region has the DNA TGTGCCATCAGTGAGTCGTATGGTACTGAAGCTTTCTTT. The chain has TRBV10-3 and TRBJ1-1; no clear D gene. The CDR3 is 13 residues long. Trimming took 0 bases from V and 5 from J, leaving 7 bases between them. Germline loops: CDR1 ENHRY, CDR2 SYGVKD.

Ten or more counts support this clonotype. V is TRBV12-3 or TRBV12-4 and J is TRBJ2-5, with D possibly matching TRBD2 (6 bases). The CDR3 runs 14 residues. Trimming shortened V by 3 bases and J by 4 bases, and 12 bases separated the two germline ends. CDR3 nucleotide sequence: TGTGCCAGCAGTTTCTGGCTAGCGAGAGAGACCCAGTACTTC. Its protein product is CASSFWLARETQYF.

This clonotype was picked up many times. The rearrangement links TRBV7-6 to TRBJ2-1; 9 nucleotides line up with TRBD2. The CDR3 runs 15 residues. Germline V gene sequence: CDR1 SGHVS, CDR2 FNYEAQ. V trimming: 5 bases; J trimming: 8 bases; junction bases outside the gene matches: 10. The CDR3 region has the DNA TGTGCCAGCAGCCCCCGGGCGGGGGGGCCTTATGAGCAGTTCTTC. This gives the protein CASSPRAGGPYEQFF.

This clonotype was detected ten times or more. Here the CDR3 reads CASSQEKSGGHNEQFF. DNA of the CDR3: TGCGCCAGCAGCCAAGAAAAGAGCGGGGGTCACAATGAGCAGTTCTTC. The gene calls are TRBV4-3 and TRBJ2-1, with TRBD2 matching 8 bases. CDR3 size: 16 residues. Germline loops: CDR1 LGHNA, CDR2 YSLEER. V lost 0 bases and J lost 5; bases outside the gene matches: 6.

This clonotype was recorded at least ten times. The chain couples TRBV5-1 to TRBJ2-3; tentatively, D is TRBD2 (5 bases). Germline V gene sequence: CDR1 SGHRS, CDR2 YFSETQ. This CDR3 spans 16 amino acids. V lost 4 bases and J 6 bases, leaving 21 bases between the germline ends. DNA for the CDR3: TGCGCCAGCAGCCACGGAGGAAGCCAGCCCCCGGATACGCAGTATTTT. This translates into CASSHGGSQPPDTQYF.

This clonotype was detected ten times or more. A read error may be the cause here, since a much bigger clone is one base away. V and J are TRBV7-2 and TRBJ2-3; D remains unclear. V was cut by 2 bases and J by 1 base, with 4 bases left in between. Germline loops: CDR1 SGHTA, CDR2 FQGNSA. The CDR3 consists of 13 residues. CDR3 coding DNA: TGTGCCAGCAGCTTAATGGGCACAGATACGCAGTATTTT. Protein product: CASSLMGTDTQYF.

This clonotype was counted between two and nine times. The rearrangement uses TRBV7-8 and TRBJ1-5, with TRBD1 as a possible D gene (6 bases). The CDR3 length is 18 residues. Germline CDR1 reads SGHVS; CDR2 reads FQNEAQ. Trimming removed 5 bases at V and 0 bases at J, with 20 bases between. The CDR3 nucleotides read TGTGCCAGCAGCCCGTATCCCCGGACAGCGATTAGCAATCAGCCCCAGCATTTT. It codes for CASSPYPRTAISNQPQHF.

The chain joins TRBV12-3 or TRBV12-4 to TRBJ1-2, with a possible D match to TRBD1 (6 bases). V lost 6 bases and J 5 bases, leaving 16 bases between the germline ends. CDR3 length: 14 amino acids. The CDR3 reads CASSQSHRDYGYTF. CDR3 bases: TGTGCCAGCAGCCAGTCCCACAGGGATTATGGCTACACCTTC.

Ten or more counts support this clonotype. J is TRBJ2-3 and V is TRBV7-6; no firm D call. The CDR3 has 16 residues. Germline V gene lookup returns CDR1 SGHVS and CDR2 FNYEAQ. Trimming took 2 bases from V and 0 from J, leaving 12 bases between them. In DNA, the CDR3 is TGTGCCAGCAGCTTACGTTCTGCGCTTAGCACAGATACGCAGTATTTT. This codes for CASSLRSALSTDTQYF.

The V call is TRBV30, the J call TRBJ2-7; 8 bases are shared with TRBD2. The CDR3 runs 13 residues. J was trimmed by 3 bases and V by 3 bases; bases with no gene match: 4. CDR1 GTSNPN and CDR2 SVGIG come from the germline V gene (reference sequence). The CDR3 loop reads CAWSAGLVYEQYF. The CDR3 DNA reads TGTGCCTGGAGCGCGGGACTAGTCTACGAGCAGTACTTC.

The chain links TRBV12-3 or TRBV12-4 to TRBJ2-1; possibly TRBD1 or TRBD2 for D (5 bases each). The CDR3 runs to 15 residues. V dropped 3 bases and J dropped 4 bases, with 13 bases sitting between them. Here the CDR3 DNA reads TGTGCCAGCAGTTTTCGTGGGGGATCTTACAATGAGCAGTTCTTC. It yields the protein CASSFRGGSYNEQFF.

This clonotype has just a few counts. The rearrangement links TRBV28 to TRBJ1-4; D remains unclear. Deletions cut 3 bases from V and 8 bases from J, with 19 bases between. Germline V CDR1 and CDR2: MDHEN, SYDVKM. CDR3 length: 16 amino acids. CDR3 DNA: TGTGCCAGCAGTTTTATCGGAGGCCCAGAGGGCGAAAAACTGTTTTTT. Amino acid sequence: CASSFIGGPEGEKLFF.

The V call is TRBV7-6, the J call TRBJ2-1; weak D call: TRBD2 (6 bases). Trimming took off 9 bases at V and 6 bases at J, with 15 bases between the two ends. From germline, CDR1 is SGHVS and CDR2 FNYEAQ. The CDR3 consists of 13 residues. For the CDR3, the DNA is TGTGCCAGAGAGGGACTCACAATCAATGAGCAGTTCTTC. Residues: CAREGLTINEQFF.

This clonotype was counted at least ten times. CDR3: CASSESGFATPPADEQFF. The CDR3 DNA follows: TGTGCCAGCAGTGAGTCGGGCTTTGCTACCCCCCCGGCGGATGAGCAGTTCTTC. The J gene is TRBJ2-1, the V gene TRBV2, with D hard to call. Trimming stripped 3 bases from V and 8 bases from J, with 26 bases between. Germline V gives CDR1 SNHLY, CDR2 FYNNEI. The CDR3 is 18 residues long.

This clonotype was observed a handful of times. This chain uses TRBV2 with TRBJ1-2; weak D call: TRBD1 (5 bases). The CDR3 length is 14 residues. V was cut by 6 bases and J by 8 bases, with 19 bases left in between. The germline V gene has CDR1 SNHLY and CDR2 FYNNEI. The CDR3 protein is CASSNMRQQEGYTF. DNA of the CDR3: TGTGCCAGCAGCAACATGAGACAGCAAGAGGGCTACACCTTC.

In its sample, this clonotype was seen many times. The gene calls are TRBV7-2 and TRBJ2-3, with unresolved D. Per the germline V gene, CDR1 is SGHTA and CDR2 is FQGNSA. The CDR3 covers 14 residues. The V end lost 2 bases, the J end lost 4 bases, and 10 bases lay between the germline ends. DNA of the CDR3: TGTGCCAGCAGCTTAAATGCGATCCCAGATACGCAGTATTTT. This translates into CASSLNAIPDTQYF. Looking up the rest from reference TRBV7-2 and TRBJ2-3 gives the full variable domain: GAGVSQSPSNKVTEKGKDVELRCDPISGHTALYWYRQSLGQGLEFLIYFQGNSAPDKSGLPSDRFSAERTGGSVSTLTIQRTQQEDSAVYLCASSLNAIPDTQYFGPGTRLTVL.